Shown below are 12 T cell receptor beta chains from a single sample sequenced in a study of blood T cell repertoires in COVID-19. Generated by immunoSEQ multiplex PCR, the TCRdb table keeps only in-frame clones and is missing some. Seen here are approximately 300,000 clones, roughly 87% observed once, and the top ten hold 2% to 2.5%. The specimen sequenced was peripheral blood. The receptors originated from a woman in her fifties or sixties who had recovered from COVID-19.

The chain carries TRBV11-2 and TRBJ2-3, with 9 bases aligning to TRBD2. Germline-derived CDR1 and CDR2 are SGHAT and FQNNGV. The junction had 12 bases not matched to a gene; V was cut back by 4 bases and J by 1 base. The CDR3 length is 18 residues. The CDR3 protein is CASSSVAGAEGGTDTQYF. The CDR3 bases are TGTGCCAGCAGCTCTGTAGCGGGGGCAGAGGGTGGCACAGATACGCAGTATTTT.

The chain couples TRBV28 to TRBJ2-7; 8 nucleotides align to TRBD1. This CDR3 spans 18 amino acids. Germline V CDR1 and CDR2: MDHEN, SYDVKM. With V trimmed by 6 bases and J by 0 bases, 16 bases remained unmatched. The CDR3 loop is CASRAGGSSPFSSYEQYF. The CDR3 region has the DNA TGTGCCAGCAGAGCAGGGGGCAGCTCCCCCTTTAGCTCCTACGAGCAGTACTTC.

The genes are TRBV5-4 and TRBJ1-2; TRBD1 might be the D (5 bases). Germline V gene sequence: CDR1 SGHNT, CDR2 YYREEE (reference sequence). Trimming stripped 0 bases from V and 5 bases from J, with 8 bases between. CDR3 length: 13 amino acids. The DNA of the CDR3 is TGTGCCAGCAGCTTGGCTGGGACTTATGGCTACACCTTC. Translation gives CASSLAGTYGYTF.

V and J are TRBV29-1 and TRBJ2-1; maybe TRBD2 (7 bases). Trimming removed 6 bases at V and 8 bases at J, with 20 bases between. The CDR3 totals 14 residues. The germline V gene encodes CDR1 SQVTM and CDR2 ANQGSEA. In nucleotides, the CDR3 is TGCAGCGTGGGGGGCGGGAGAAGTATCGATGAGCAGTTCTTC. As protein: CSVGGGRSIDEQFF.

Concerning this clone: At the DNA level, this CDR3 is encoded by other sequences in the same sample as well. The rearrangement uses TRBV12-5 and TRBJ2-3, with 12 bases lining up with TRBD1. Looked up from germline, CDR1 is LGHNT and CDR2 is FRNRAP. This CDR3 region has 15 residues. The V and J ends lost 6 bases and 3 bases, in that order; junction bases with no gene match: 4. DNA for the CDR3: TGTGCTAGTGGCCCGGGACAGGGGGCAACAGATACGCAGTATTTT. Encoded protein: CASGPGQGATDTQYF.

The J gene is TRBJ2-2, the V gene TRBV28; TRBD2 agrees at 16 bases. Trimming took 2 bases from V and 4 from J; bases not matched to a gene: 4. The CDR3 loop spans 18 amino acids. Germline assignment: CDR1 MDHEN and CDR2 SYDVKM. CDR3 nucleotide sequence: TGTGCCAGCAGTTTAACGGGACTAGCGGGAGGGAGCACCGGGGAGCTGTTTTTT. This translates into CASSLTGLAGGSTGELFF.

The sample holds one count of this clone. DNA for the CDR3: TGTGCCAGTAGTCCCACGGGGGGGCAAGAGACCCAGTACTTC. As protein: CASSPTGGQETQYF. This chain uses TRBV19 with TRBJ2-5; 8 bases line up with TRBD2. CDR3 length: 14 amino acids. CDR1 is LNHDA and CDR2 is SQIVND in the germline V gene (reference sequence). Trimming took 5 bases from V and 2 from J; bases not matched to a gene: 4.

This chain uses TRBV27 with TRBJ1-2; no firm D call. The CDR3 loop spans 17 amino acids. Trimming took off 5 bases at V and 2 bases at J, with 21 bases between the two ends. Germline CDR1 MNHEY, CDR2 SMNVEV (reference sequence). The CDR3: CASSNREFTLNNYGYTF. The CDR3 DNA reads TGTGCCAGCAGTAATAGGGAGTTCACCCTAAACAACTATGGCTACACCTTC.

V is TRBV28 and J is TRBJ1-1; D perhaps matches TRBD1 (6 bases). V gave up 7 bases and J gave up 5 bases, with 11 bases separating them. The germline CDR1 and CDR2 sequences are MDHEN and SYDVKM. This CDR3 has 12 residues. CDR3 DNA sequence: TGTGCCAGCAAACAGGGAGGGACTGAAGCTTTCTTT. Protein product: CASKQGGTEAFF.

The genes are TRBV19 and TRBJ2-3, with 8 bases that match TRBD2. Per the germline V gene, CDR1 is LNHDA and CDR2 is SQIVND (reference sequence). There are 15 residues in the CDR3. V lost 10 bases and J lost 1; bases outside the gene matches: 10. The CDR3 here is CATRFAGGGTDTQYF. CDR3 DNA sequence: TGTGCCACCCGATTTGCCGGGGGGGGCACAGATACGCAGTATTTT. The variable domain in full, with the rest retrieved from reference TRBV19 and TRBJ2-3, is DGGITQSPKYLFRKEGQNVTLSCEQNLNHDAMYWYRQDPGQGLRLIYYSQIVNDFQKGDIAEGYSVSREKKESFPLTVTSAQKNPTAFYLCATRFAGGGTDTQYFGPGTRLTVL.

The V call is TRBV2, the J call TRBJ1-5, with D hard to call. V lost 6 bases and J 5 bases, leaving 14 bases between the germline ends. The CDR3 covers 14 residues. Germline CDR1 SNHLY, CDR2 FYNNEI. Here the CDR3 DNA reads TGTGCCAGCAGCCCCTCGACTCTCGATCAGCCCCAGCATTTT. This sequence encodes CASSPSTLDQPQHF.

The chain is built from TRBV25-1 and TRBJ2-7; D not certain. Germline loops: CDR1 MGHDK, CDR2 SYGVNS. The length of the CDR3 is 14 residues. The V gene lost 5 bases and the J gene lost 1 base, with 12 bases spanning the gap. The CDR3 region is CASSRPGRSYEQYF. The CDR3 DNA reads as TGTGCCAGCAGTCGGCCAGGTCGTTCCTACGAGCAGTACTTC.